Included here is one TCR beta chain sequence, with context. Sequencing used immunoSEQ multiplex PCR; TCRdb keeps in-frame clones, though not all of them. This table has approximately 120,000 clones, roughly 82% appearing once. The CDR3 runs 14 residues. The germline V and J ends were trimmed by 1 base and 3 bases, with 10 bases remaining between them. The germline V gene has CDR1 SGHAT and CDR2 FQNNGV. Indicated time point: peripheral blood 6 weeks after treatment start. Diagnoses among patients were locally advanced or metastatic urothelial carcinoma. This entry belongs to a study of PD-L1 blockade in urothelial cancer. Study-wide background: Analyses used blood from 3 weeks (second dose) and 6 weeks after treatment start. Per blood sample, T cells had a median of approximately 150,000.

The gene calls are TRBV11-2 and TRBJ2-7, with a tentative D call TRBD2 (5 bases). This clonotype was obtained from a man in his fifties with urothelial cancer. The material was PBMCs, obtained around atezolizumab (anti-PD-L1) treatment. The chain's CDR3 is CASSLVGEYYEQYF. The CDR3, as DNA: TGTGCCAGCAGCTTAGTCGGGGAATACTACGAGCAGTACTTC.